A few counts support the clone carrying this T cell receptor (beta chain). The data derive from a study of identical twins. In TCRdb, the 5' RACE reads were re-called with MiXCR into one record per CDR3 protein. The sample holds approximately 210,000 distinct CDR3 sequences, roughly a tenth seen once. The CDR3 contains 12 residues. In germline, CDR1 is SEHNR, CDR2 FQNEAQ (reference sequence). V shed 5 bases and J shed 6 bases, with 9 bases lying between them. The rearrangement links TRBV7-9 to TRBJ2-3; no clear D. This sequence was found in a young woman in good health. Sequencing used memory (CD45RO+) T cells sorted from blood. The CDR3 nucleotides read TGTGCCAGCAGCCCCTCGGGCGATACGCAGTATTTT. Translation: CASSPSGDTQYF.